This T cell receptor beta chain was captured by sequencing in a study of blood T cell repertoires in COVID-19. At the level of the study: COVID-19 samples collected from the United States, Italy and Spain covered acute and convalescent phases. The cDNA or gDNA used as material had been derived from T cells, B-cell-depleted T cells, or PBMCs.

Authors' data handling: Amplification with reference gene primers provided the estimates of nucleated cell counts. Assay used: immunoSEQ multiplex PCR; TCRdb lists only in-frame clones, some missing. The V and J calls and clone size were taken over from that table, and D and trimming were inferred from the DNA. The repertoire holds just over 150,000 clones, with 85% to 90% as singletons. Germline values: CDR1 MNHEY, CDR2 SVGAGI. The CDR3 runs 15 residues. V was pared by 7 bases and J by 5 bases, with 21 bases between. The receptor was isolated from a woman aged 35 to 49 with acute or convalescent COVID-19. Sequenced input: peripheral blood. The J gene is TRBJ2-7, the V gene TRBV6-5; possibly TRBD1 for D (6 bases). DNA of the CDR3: TGTGCCAGCACCCAACCCGGACAGTTTCAAGACGAGCAGTACTTC. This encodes CASTQPGQFQDEQYF.